The present T cell receptor beta chain was sequenced within a study of early T cells in non-severe SARS-CoV-2 infection. Across the whole study: Sequencing of bulk RNA from unsorted whole blood was done, without chain pairing.

Overall study results and limits: Matches to VDJdb favored anti-spike CD8 responses and missed private and CD4 specificities.

Individual cDNA molecules received unique molecular identifiers during library preparation. TCRdb itself ran the 5' RACE reads through MiXCR, one entry per CDR3 protein. The data contain tens of thousands of distinct CDR3 sequences, approximately 10% of them singletons. Comment on this clonotype: Its antigen is not known.

The germline CDR1 and CDR2 sequences are LGHNT and FRNRAP. CDR3 size: 14 residues. The ends were cut back, 6 bases at V and 4 bases at J, with 15 bases in the middle. The sequence came from an adult who was a healthcare worker with PCR-confirmed SARS-CoV-2 infection or an uninfected control (not recorded which). The chain has TRBV12-5 and TRBJ1-1; D gene unclear. This specimen consisted of whole blood, obtained at baseline. The chain's CDR3 is CASGTGRFGTEAFF. CDR3 nucleotide sequence: TGTGCTAGTGGCACCGGAAGGTTCGGCACTGAAGCTTTCTTT.